These 5 T cell receptor beta chains were all obtained from the same sample, sequenced in a study of blood T cell repertoires in COVID-19. The repertoire was sequenced with immunoSEQ multiplex PCR; TCRdb's copy has only in-frame clones and lacks some. The sample carries fewer than 110,000 clones, approximately 89% recorded once. The sequencing sample was made of peripheral blood. The receptor set was obtained from a woman of 80 years or more in a cohort sampled during active COVID-19.

V is TRBV24-1 and J is TRBJ2-2; weak D call: TRBD1 (6 bases). CDR1 is KGHDR and CDR2 is SFDVKD in the germline V gene. This CDR3 region has 13 residues. Trimming cost V 4 bases and J 6 bases, with 8 bases left between them. CDR3 DNA sequence: TGTGCCACCAGTGAAGGGGGACCCGGGGAGCTGTTTTTT. Protein sequence: CATSEGGPGELFF.

The chain recombines TRBV28 with TRBJ2-2; 9 nucleotides agree with TRBD1. The J segment lost 3 bases and the V segment lost 7 bases, leaving 3 bases of the junction unmatched. Germline CDR1 reads MDHEN; CDR2 reads SYDVKM. The CDR3 covers 14 residues. The CDR3 DNA reads as TGTGCCAGCATACAGGGGGCCTACACCGGGGAGCTGTTTTTT. Translation gives CASIQGAYTGELFF.

The chain recombines TRBV30 with TRBJ1-2; D is uncertain. Trimming took off 4 bases at V and 4 bases at J, with 10 bases between the two ends. This CDR3 region has 12 residues. Germline assignment: CDR1 GTSNPN and CDR2 SVGIG (reference sequence). CDR3 in amino acids: CAWTADSYGYTF. The DNA of the CDR3 is TGTGCCTGGACTGCTGACTCCTATGGCTACACCTTC. Looking up the rest from reference TRBV30 and TRBJ1-2 gives the full variable domain: SQTIHQWPATLVQPVGSPLSLECTVEGTSNPNLYWYRQAAGRGLQLLFYSVGIGQISSEVPQNLSASRPQDRQFILSSKKLLLSDSGFYLCAWTADSYGYTFGSGTRLTVV.

This chain joins TRBV10-1 and TRBJ2-5, with D perhaps TRBD2 (6 bases). CDR3 length: 13 amino acids. Germline CDR1 WNHNN, CDR2 SYGVQD (reference sequence). The ends were cut back, 7 bases at V and 6 bases at J, with 15 bases in the middle. CDR3 coding DNA: TGCGCCAGCACCCGAGGTGGGGGGAAGACCCAGTACTTC. Amino acid sequence: CASTRGGGKTQYF.

This chain uses TRBV6-5 with TRBJ2-1, with D possibly being TRBD1 (7 bases). CDR1 is MNHEY and CDR2 is SVGAGI in the germline V gene. The CDR3 extends over 15 amino acids. The V gene lost 7 bases and the J gene lost 4 bases, with 17 bases spanning the gap. CDR3 in DNA: TGTGCCAGCACCGAAGGAGGGGGCCGATACAATGAGCAGTTCTTC. Translated, it gives CASTEGGGRYNEQFF.